The 9 T cell receptor beta chains below all came from one sample that was sequenced in a study of cytomegalovirus exposure and HLA in healthy donors. PCR was performed using 60 Vbeta and 13 Jbeta primers. TCRdb's copy holds only in-frame clones and misses some; the assay was immunoSEQ multiplex PCR. The sample lists over 120,000 clones, more than 75% occurring once. Sequenced material: PBMCs. These receptors all stem from a woman aged 18-35 years in good health and CMV-seropositive.

The chain has TRBV5-1 and TRBJ1-4, with TRBD1 matching 7 bases. V shed 0 bases and J 8 bases; nucleotides not matched to a gene: 7. CDR3 length: 15 amino acids. CDR1 and CDR2 from the germline V gene are SGHRS and YFSETQ. The chain's CDR3 is CASSLAGRGNEKLFF. The CDR3 DNA is TGCGCCAGCAGCTTGGCTGGCAGGGGGAACGAAAAACTGTTTTTT. The variable domain in full, with the rest retrieved from reference TRBV5-1 and TRBJ1-4, is KAGVTQTPRYLIKTRGQQVTLSCSPISGHRSVSWYQQTPGQGLQFLFEYFSETQRNKGNFPGRFSGRQFSNSRSEMNVSTLELGDSALYLCASSLAGRGNEKLFFGSGTQLSVL.

The chain recombines TRBV27 with TRBJ2-3; a possible D gene is TRBD2 (8 bases). CDR1 and CDR2 (germline): MNHEY, SMNVEV (reference sequence). The CDR3 is 19 amino acids. Trimming stripped 1 base from V and 4 bases from J, with 24 bases between. The CDR3 is CASSLYPLSGGGLADTQYF. In DNA form, the CDR3 reads TGTGCCAGCAGTTTATACCCGCTGTCGGGAGGGGGCCTTGCAGATACGCAGTATTTT.

This sequence joins TRBV5-1 and TRBJ2-5; 9 bases line up with TRBD2. Germline values: CDR1 SGHRS, CDR2 YFSETQ. V lost 0 bases and J lost 2; bases outside the gene matches: 2. This CDR3 is 15 amino acids long. CDR3 nucleotides: TGCGCCAGCAGCTTGGAAGCGGGGGGTCAAGAGACCCAGTACTTC. It translates to CASSLEAGGQETQYF.

J is TRBJ1-1 and V is TRBV15; D is undetermined. V was clipped by 4 bases and J by 4 bases, with 10 bases between them. CDR3 size: 13 residues. Germline CDR1 is LNHNV and CDR2 is YYDKDF (reference sequence). CDR3 bases: TGTGCCACCAGCATCGGGAGGCGCACTGAAGCTTTCTTT. Its translation is CATSIGRRTEAFF.

On this clone: Different DNA sequences within this sample yield the same CDR3. The chain uses TRBV7-2 and TRBJ2-3; perhaps TRBD2 as D (6 bases). Germline V gives CDR1 SGHTA, CDR2 FQGNSA. The CDR3 length is 15 residues. The V gene lost 1 base and the J gene lost 1 base, with 9 bases spanning the gap. The CDR3 DNA sequence: TGTGCCAGCAGCTTAGGGGGCGGGGGCACAGATACGCAGTATTTT. It specifies CASSLGGGGTDTQYF.

V gene TRBV19 combines with J gene TRBJ2-7, with TRBD2 identical over 9 bases. This CDR3 has 15 residues. Germline V CDR1 and CDR2: LNHDA, SQIVND (reference sequence). The V and J ends lost 6 bases and 2 bases, in that order; junction bases with no gene match: 8. The chain's CDR3 is CASRAGSGGPYEQYF. The CDR3, as DNA: TGTGCCAGTAGGGCGGGGAGCGGGGGGCCCTACGAGCAGTACTTC.

The gene calls are TRBV28 and TRBJ2-7; D is undetermined. Trimming removed 8 bases at V and 5 bases at J, with 7 bases between. This CDR3 comprises 10 residues. The V gene's germline CDR1 is MDHEN and CDR2 SYDVKM. As DNA, the CDR3 is TGTGCCAGCGGGCCAAACGAGCAGTACTTC. It specifies CASGPNEQYF.

The chain combines TRBV5-6 with TRBJ2-5, with 9 nucleotides matching TRBD2. V was pared by 4 bases and J by 0 bases, with 13 bases of the junction left unmatched. CDR3 size: 18 residues. From germline, CDR1 is SGHDT and CDR2 YYEEEE. CDR3 nucleotides: TGTGCCAGCAGCCCCTTAGCGGGGGCAACTAAAGACCAAGAGACCCAGTACTTC. As protein: CASSPLAGATKDQETQYF.

The gene calls are TRBV4-3 and TRBJ1-1; tentatively, D is TRBD1 (6 bases). The germline V gene has CDR1 LGHNA and CDR2 YSLEER. Trimming removed 8 bases from V and 1 base from J, with 11 bases in between. This CDR3 has 13 amino acids. This CDR3 reads CASPTGSNTEAFF. DNA of the CDR3: TGCGCCAGCCCCACAGGGTCGAACACTGAAGCTTTCTTT.